This entry describes one T cell receptor beta chain. Its cognate antigen is unknown. The data derive from a study of OX40 agonist ivuxolimab in advanced cancers. Across the whole study: The patients got ivuxolimab, which is an agonistic anti-OX40 (CD134) antibody. Study findings and constraints: Among the nonresponders, some also had low normalized T-cell clonal expansion. Expanded peripheral T-cell antigen specificity went undetermined.

Sequencing was performed with immunoSEQ multiplex PCR; in TCRdb, only in-frame clones are kept and a portion is missing. Found here are around 100,000 clones, nearly 90% of them singletons; the top ten hold around 0.16%. Germline values: CDR1 MDHEN, CDR2 SYDVKM. Trimming took off 5 bases at V and 0 bases at J, with 7 bases between the two ends. This CDR3 spans 13 amino acids. This chain uses TRBV28 with TRBJ1-1; D is undetermined. This clonotype was sampled from an adult with an advanced solid tumor such as melanoma, head and neck, liver or kidney cancer. The sample in question was CD4+ or CD8+ T cells sorted from blood, obtained in a trial of the OX40 agonist ivuxolimab. Written as DNA, the CDR3 is TGTGCCAGCAGTACATCTATGAACACTGAAGCTTTCTTT. Its translation is CASSTSMNTEAFF.